There are many counts of the clone carrying this TCR beta chain. This entry comes from a study of T cells in Graves' hyperthyroidism and ophthalmopathy. RNA transcripts were the template for amplifying TCR beta CDR3 regions. The TCR CDR3 first-round RT-PCR relied on the HTBI primer set. TCRdb analysed the multiplex PCR reads with MiXCR anew, one entry per CDR3 protein. The sample records 500,000 to 600,000 distinct CDR3 sequences, 16% being singletons. This clonotype was sampled from a woman younger than 30 with Graves' hyperthyroidism. The sequenced sample was blood.

The CDR3 protein is CASSRVSGDTQYF. The CDR3 bases are TGTGCCAGCTCACGAGTCTCAGGGGATACGCAGTATTTT. The chain links TRBV18 to TRBJ2-3; D might be TRBD1 (5 bases). Germline-derived CDR1 and CDR2 are KGHSH and LQKENI. The length of the CDR3 is 13 residues. Deletions cut 4 bases from V and 6 bases from J, with 11 bases between.